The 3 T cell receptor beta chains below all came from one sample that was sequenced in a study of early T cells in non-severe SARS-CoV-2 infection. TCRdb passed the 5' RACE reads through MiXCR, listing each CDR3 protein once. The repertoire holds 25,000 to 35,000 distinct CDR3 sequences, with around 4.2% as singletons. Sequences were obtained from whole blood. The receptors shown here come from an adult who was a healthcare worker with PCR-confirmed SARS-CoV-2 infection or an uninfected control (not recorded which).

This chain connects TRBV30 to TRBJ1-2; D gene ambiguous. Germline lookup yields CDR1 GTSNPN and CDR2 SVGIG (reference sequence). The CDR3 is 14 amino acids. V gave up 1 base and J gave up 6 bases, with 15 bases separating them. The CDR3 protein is CAWSDRPGGDGYTF. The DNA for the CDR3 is TGTGCCTGGAGTGATAGACCCGGAGGAGATGGCTACACCTTC.

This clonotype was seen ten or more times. CDR3 in amino acids: CASGLLEREAQETQYF. The CDR3 DNA sequence: TGTGCTAGTGGTTTGTTAGAGCGGGAGGCCCAAGAGACCCAGTACTTC. The chain recombines TRBV12-5 with TRBJ2-5; 9 positions match TRBD2. Looked up from germline, CDR1 is LGHNT and CDR2 is FRNRAP. Trimming removed 2 bases from V and 1 base from J; junction bases left unmatched: 5. CDR3 length equals 16 residues.

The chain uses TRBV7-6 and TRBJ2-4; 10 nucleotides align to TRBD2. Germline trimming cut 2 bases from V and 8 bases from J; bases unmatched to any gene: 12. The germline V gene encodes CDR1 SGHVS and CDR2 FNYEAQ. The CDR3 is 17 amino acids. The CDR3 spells CASSLLPFSGGNDIQYF. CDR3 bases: TGTGCCAGCAGCTTATTGCCGTTTAGCGGGGGGAATGACATTCAGTACTTC.